A single sample gave rise to the 15 T cell receptor beta chains below, sequenced in a study of shared clonotypes between healthy human individuals. The assay was immunoSEQ multiplex PCR, and TCRdb's table has in-frame clones only and misses some. In the table there are under 2.5 million clones, 85% to 95% of which are singletons. Sequences were obtained from naive CD4+ T cells from PBMCs. The subset: CD45RA+ positively selected. These receptors all stem from a man between 18 and 29 years old in good health. Some clones in this sample may be carry-over from other donors' samples.

The chain carries TRBV7-2 and TRBJ1-5, with a tentative D call TRBD1 (6 bases). The DNA end lines up better with TRBJ2-3; the J call may be wrong. The CDR3 contains 15 residues. Germline values: CDR1 SGHTA, CDR2 FQGNSA. The CDR3 protein is CASSLSGAVGQPQYF. The CDR3 nucleotides read TGTGCCAGCAGCTTATCAGGGGCGGTGGGTCAGCCCCAGTATTTT.

The CDR3 is CASSFWDRENQPQHF. The CDR3 bases are TGTGCCAGCAGCTTCTGGGACAGGGAAAATCAGCCCCAGCATTTT. The gene calls are TRBV5-8 and TRBJ1-5; the match to TRBD1 covers 9 bases. With 2 bases clipped from V and 4 bases from J, the junction kept 4 bases outside the gene matches. Germline V gene sequence: CDR1 SGHTS, CDR2 YDEGEE. The CDR3 contains 15 residues.

Regarding this clone: The sample carries other DNA sequences with the same CDR3. The chain carries TRBV6-1 and TRBJ1-5; 7 bases line up with TRBD1. The CDR3 covers 14 residues. With 4 bases clipped from V and 3 bases from J, the junction kept 3 bases outside the gene matches. The V gene's germline CDR1 is MNHNS and CDR2 SASEGT. The CDR3 is CASSGQGSNQPQHF. Here the CDR3 DNA reads TGTGCCAGCAGTGGACAGGGCTCCAATCAGCCCCAGCATTTT.

The V gene is TRBV7-6, the J gene TRBJ2-7, with a weak D call TRBD2 (6 bases). CDR1 is SGHVS, CDR2 FNYEAQ, per germline. The CDR3 loop spans 11 amino acids. V was trimmed by 8 bases and J by 1 base, leaving 6 bases between them. The CDR3 loop reads CASGGSYEQYF. In DNA form, the CDR3 reads TGTGCCAGCGGAGGGTCCTACGAGCAGTACTTC.

The chain uses TRBV5-8 and TRBJ1-5; no reliable D call. The germline V and J ends were trimmed by 5 bases and 5 bases, with 17 bases remaining between them. The length of the CDR3 is 15 residues. The germline CDR1 and CDR2 sequences are SGHTS and YDEGEE. The CDR3 DNA reads TGTGCCAGCAGGGGTAATAGTCGGGGAGATCAGCCCCAGCATTTT. This translates into CASRGNSRGDQPQHF.

This chain joins TRBV30 and TRBJ2-5, with D uncertain. V dropped 7 bases and J dropped 3 bases, with 9 bases sitting between them. The length of the CDR3 is 11 residues. Germline V gene sequence: CDR1 GTSNPN, CDR2 SVGIG (reference sequence). The CDR3 DNA sequence: TGTGCCTATTACAGCGAAGAGACCCAGTACTTC. Amino acid sequence: CAYYSEETQYF.

This clone was seen more than once but under ten times. The chain links TRBV19 to TRBJ2-2, with D possibly being TRBD1 or TRBD2 (5 bases each). V was clipped by 10 bases and J by 4 bases, with 16 bases between them. Looked up from germline, CDR1 is LNHDA and CDR2 is SQIVND (reference sequence). This CDR3 is 14 amino acids long. The CDR3 spells CATARDGGTGELFF. The CDR3 DNA follows: TGTGCCACTGCCAGGGACGGAGGCACCGGGGAGCTGTTTTTT. Filled out from reference TRBV19 and TRBJ2-2, the complete variable domain reads DGGITQSPKYLFRKEGQNVTLSCEQNLNHDAMYWYRQDPGQGLRLIYYSQIVNDFQKGDIAEGYSVSREKKESFPLTVTSAQKNPTAFYLCATARDGGTGELFFGEGSRLTVL.

The chain has TRBV5-1 and TRBJ1-4, with no clear D. The V end was cut by 0 bases, the J end by 7 bases, with 10 bases between. Germline V CDR1 and CDR2: SGHRS, YFSETQ. The CDR3 is 14 amino acids. The CDR3 protein is CASSLGHPSEKLFF. The CDR3 DNA reads as TGCGCCAGCAGCTTGGGACACCCGAGTGAAAAACTGTTTTTT.

The DNA for the CDR3 is TGTGCCAGCAGCGAGGGGGGAGGCCTGGGGCCTTTCTTC. Translating gives CASSEGGGLGPFF. The gene calls are TRBV6-1 and TRBJ2-1; D tentatively reads TRBD1 or TRBD2 (6 bases each). The germline V gene has CDR1 MNHNS and CDR2 SASEGT. Trimming left V 6 bases short and J 16 bases short, with 22 bases between. The CDR3 has 13 amino acids.

The chain couples TRBV7-2 to TRBJ2-3; 10 bases fit TRBD2. This CDR3 region has 16 residues. Trimming at V came to 5 bases and at J to 4 bases, leaving 9 bases not matched to a gene. Germline V gene sequence: CDR1 SGHTA, CDR2 FQGNSA. DNA for the CDR3: TGTGCCAGCAGCCGCACGGGAGCGGGAGGGCCAGATACGCAGTATTTT. This encodes CASSRTGAGGPDTQYF.

The V gene is TRBV6-1, the J gene TRBJ2-7; tentatively, D is TRBD1 (7 bases). Germline V gene sequence: CDR1 MNHNS, CDR2 SASEGT. The V gene lost 2 bases and the J gene lost 6 bases, with 20 bases spanning the gap. The CDR3 is made up of 16 amino acids. CDR3 amino acids: CASSERAKGAAGEQYF. In DNA, the CDR3 is TGTGCCAGCAGTGAACGGGCCAAGGGGGCAGCGGGCGAGCAGTACTTC.

The J gene is TRBJ1-5, the V gene TRBV5-1; D unresolved. Trimming took off 1 base at V and 7 bases at J, with 9 bases between the two ends. The CDR3 sequence is 13 residues long. Germline values: CDR1 SGHRS, CDR2 YFSETQ. CDR3 bases: TGCGCCAGCAGCTTGTCGATCGGGCAGCCCCAGCATTTT. It translates to CASSLSIGQPQHF.

The genes are TRBV28 and TRBJ1-5; D gene uncertain. Trimming shortened V by 7 bases and J by 5 bases, and 9 bases separated the two germline ends. The CDR3 is made up of 12 amino acids. Germline V CDR1 and CDR2: MDHEN, SYDVKM. CDR3 region: CASNQGYQPQHF. The CDR3 region has the DNA TGTGCCAGCAACCAAGGGTATCAGCCCCAGCATTTT.

This sequence joins TRBV5-4 and TRBJ1-5, with D possibly matching TRBD1 (5 bases). The CDR3 has 15 amino acids. In germline, CDR1 is SGHNT, CDR2 YYREEE (reference sequence). V lost 5 bases and J 3 bases, leaving 15 bases between the germline ends. The CDR3 region has the DNA TGTGCCAGCAGTTTTGGTACAGGATTCAATCAGCCCCAGCATTTT. This translates into CASSFGTGFNQPQHF.

The J gene is TRBJ2-1, the V gene TRBV11-2; D remains unclear. The V and J ends lost 6 bases and 6 bases respectively, with 18 bases between them. CDR3 size: 15 residues. CDR1 is SGHAT, CDR2 FQNNGV, per germline. DNA of the CDR3: TGTGCCAGCAGTCATCAAGATAAGGACGGCAATGAGCAGTTCTTC. Its protein is CASSHQDKDGNEQFF.